The clone carrying this TCR beta chain is a singleton in its sample. The ends were cut back, 6 bases at V and 7 bases at J, with 15 bases in the middle. Germline V gene sequence: CDR1 SGHVS, CDR2 FQNEAQ. The CDR3 contains 13 residues. Profiled with immunoSEQ multiplex PCR; TCRdb holds only in-frame clones, not every one. The data hold roughly 150,000 clones, with more than 85% observed a single time. The data originate from a study of blood T cell repertoires in COVID-19. At the level of the study: COVID-19 samples from acute and convalescent phases originated in the United States, Italy and Spain.

V usage is TRBV7-8 and J usage is TRBJ1-1, with D unclear. Material for sequencing was peripheral blood. The receptor comes from a human donor in a cohort sampled during active COVID-19. CDR3 in DNA: TGTGCCAGCAGGCTTCTACTTTCCCATGAAGCTTTCTTT. This sequence encodes CASRLLLSHEAFF.